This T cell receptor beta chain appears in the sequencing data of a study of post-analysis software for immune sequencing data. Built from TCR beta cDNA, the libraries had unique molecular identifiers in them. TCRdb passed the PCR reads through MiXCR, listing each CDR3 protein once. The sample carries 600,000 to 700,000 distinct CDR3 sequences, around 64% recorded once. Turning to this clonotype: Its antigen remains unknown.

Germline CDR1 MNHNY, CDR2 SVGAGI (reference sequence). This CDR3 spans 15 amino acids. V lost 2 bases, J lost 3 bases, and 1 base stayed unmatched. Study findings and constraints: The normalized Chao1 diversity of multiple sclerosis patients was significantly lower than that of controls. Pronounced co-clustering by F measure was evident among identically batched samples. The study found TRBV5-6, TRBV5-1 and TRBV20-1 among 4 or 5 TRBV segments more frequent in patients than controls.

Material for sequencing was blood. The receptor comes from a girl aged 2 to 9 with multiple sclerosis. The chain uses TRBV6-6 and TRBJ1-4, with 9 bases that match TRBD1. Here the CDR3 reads CASSYRTGANEKLFF. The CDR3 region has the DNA TGTGCCAGCAGTTACCGGACAGGGGCTAATGAAAAACTGTTTTTT.